The rows below give T cell receptor beta chains drawn from one sample of a study of graft-versus-host responses after intestinal transplantation. Here immunoSEQ multiplex PCR was the method, and the copy in TCRdb shows in-frame clones only, minus some. Of about 50,000 clones detected, roughly 91% appear once; the ten largest clones hold more than 2%. These receptors' targets are unknown. Sequenced here: unstimulated CD4+ T cells sorted from spleen or lymph node cells, sampled before transplant. The receptors shown here come from a human donor who was the organ donor for an intestinal transplant. CDR3s include the opening cysteine and the closing phenylalanine or tryptophan. The D gene is left open where the match is weak. Clone size is stated in some rows and not others, as once, few, many or a class when expanded.

v_gene: TRBV2; d_gene: TRBD1; j_gene: TRBJ2-3; abundance: .; CDR3nt: TGTGCCAGGGGCGGGACAGGGGGCACAGATACGCAGTATTTT; CDR3aa: CARGGTGGTDTQYF
v_gene: TRBV7-8; d_gene: .; j_gene: TRBJ2-7; abundance: .; CDR3nt: TGTGCCAGCAGCTTAGGACAGGTCTCCTCCTACGAGCAGTACTTC; CDR3aa: CASSLGQVSSYEQYF
v_gene: TRBV5-4; d_gene: .; j_gene: TRBJ2-2; abundance: few; CDR3nt: TGTGCCAGCAGCTTGGACGTGAACACCGGGGAGCTGTTTTTT; CDR3aa: CASSLDVNTGELFF
v_gene: TRBV7-2; d_gene: TRBD2; j_gene: TRBJ2-7; abundance: .; CDR3nt: TGTGCCAGCAGCTTAAGGAGTGATGTAGCGGGGGCCTACGAGCAGTACTTC; CDR3aa: CASSLRSDVAGAYEQYF
v_gene: TRBV9; d_gene: TRBD2; j_gene: TRBJ2-1; abundance: .; CDR3nt: TGTGCCAGCAGCGTTCTAGGACTAGCGGTATACAATGAGCAGTTCTTC; CDR3aa: CASSVLGLAVYNEQFF
v_gene: TRBV7-7; d_gene: .; j_gene: TRBJ2-1; abundance: .; CDR3nt: TGTGCTAGCAGCTTACGACCCTTCGGTGAGCAGTTCTTC; CDR3aa: CASSLRPFGEQFF
v_gene: TRBV19; d_gene: TRBD2; j_gene: TRBJ2-5; abundance: once; CDR3nt: TGTGCCAGTAGTCGGGGGGGGACCCAACAAGAGACCCAGTACTTC; CDR3aa: CASSRGGTQQETQYF
v_gene: TRBV27; d_gene: .; j_gene: TRBJ2-5; abundance: .; CDR3nt: TGTGCCAGCACCGTCAGGGTTGGAGAGACCCAGTACTTC; CDR3aa: CASTVRVGETQYF
v_gene: TRBV18; d_gene: .; j_gene: TRBJ2-1; abundance: .; CDR3nt: TGTGCCAGCTCACCACCATTAGTAATCTCCTACAATGAGCAGTTCTTC; CDR3aa: CASSPPLVISYNEQFF
v_gene: TRBV6-6; d_gene: TRBD1; j_gene: TRBJ1-6; abundance: .; CDR3nt: TGTGCCAGCAGGCGGGGACAGGGAGAATGGTCACCCCTCCACTTT; CDR3aa: CASRRGQGEWSPLHF
v_gene: TRBV4-3; d_gene: .; j_gene: TRBJ1-1; abundance: .; CDR3nt: TGCGCCAGCAGCCAAGGACACAGCATGAACACTGAAGCTTTCTTT; CDR3aa: CASSQGHSMNTEAFF
v_gene: TRBV9; d_gene: TRBD2; j_gene: TRBJ2-3; abundance: .; CDR3nt: TGTGCCAGCAGCGTACTCACCGGACTAGCGGGAGGGCCAGATACGCAGTATTTT; CDR3aa: CASSVLTGLAGGPDTQYF
v_gene: TRBV2; d_gene: .; j_gene: TRBJ1-2; abundance: .; CDR3nt: TGTGCCAGCAGTGAAGTGAAGGTCTTC; CDR3aa: CASSEVKVF
v_gene: TRBV19; d_gene: .; j_gene: TRBJ1-5; abundance: .; CDR3nt: TGTGCCAGTAGTATAAGCAATCAGCCCCAGCATTTT; CDR3aa: CASSISNQPQHF
v_gene: TRBV10-3; d_gene: .; j_gene: TRBJ1-1; abundance: .; CDR3nt: TGTGCCATCAGTGCCTCGACAGGGAACACTGAAGCTTTCTTT; CDR3aa: CAISASTGNTEAFF
v_gene: TRBV29-1; d_gene: .; j_gene: TRBJ2-5; abundance: once; CDR3nt: TGCAGCGTGGCACAGGGTTACCAAGAGACCCAGTACTTC; CDR3aa: CSVAQGYQETQYF
v_gene: TRBV6-1; d_gene: TRBD2; j_gene: TRBJ2-3; abundance: .; CDR3nt: TGTGCCAGCAGACGGACTAGCGGGAGACCAGATACGCAGTATTTT; CDR3aa: CASRRTSGRPDTQYF
v_gene: TRBV10-3; d_gene: .; j_gene: TRBJ1-6; abundance: .; CDR3nt: TGTGCCATCAGTGAGTCGGGTGGGTATAATTCACCCCTCCACTTT; CDR3aa: CAISESGGYNSPLHF
v_gene: TRBV6-6; d_gene: TRBD2; j_gene: TRBJ2-5; abundance: .; CDR3nt: TGTGCCAGCACCCCCCCGCGCGGGAGAGAGACCCAGTACTTC; CDR3aa: CASTPPRGRETQYF
v_gene: TRBV4-3; d_gene: .; j_gene: TRBJ2-7; abundance: .; CDR3nt: TGCGCCAGCAGCCGAGGGACAAGCCAGAGCTACGAGCAGTACTTC; CDR3aa: CASSRGTSQSYEQYF